The entry below describes one T cell receptor (beta chain). The antigen remains unidentified. Time point noted: newly diagnosed, previously untreated cHL patient sample. Acting as the comparison were PBMCs from newly diagnosed, untreated classical Hodgkin lymphoma. Germline values: CDR1 SEHNR, CDR2 FQNEAQ (reference sequence). This CDR3 has 14 residues. Trimming shortened V by 6 bases and J by 5 bases, and 16 bases separated the two germline ends. The record originates from a study of PD-1 blockade in classical Hodgkin lymphoma. Findings and limits, study-wide: What drove the repertoire differences, possibly disease activity or prior therapy, has not been defined. Newly diagnosed patients were said to have less baseline TCR diversity than healthy donors did.

Clones were read by immunoSEQ multiplex PCR, and TCRdb kept only the in-frame ones, dropping some. Altogether about 25,000 clones are present, 94% being singletons, with the ten largest covering approximately 3.9%. The material sequenced was peripheral blood mononuclear cells (PBMCs). The chain uses TRBV7-9 and TRBJ1-2, with D hard to call. This receptor was identified in a human donor with classical Hodgkin lymphoma. The CDR3 protein is CASSSMDRGYGYTF. The CDR3 nucleotides are TGTGCCAGCAGTAGTATGGACCGAGGTTATGGCTACACCTTC.